A selection of T cell receptor beta chains follows, all from one sample in a study of cytomegalovirus exposure and HLA in healthy donors. Profiled with immunoSEQ multiplex PCR; TCRdb holds only in-frame clones, not every one. The sample lists roughly 180,000 clones; over 75% were seen once. Sequencing used PBMCs. These receptors were taken from a man aged 45 to 65 in good health and CMV-seropositive. Both conserved end residues are part of each CDR3. The D gene is left open where the match is weak. For some rows the clone size is stated as once, few or many, or as a class when expanded; others skip it.

j_call: TRBJ1-1; d_call: NA; v_call: TRBV5-4; clone_size: few; cdr3_nt: TGTGCCAGCAGCTTGGGGGTTGCAGGGCGGACTGAAGCTTTCTTT; cdr3_aa: CASSLGVAGRTEAFF
j_call: TRBJ1-6; d_call: NA; v_call: TRBV6-5; clone_size: NA; cdr3_nt: TGTGCCAGCAGATTCACAGGGTATGATTCACCCCTCCACTTT; cdr3_aa: CASRFTGYDSPLHF
j_call: TRBJ1-1; d_call: NA; v_call: TRBV6-1; clone_size: few; cdr3_nt: TGTGCCAGCAGTGAGAGAGTAATAGGGAGCCCTGAAGCTTTCTTT; cdr3_aa: CASSERVIGSPEAFF
j_call: TRBJ1-1; d_call: NA; v_call: TRBV30; clone_size: few; cdr3_nt: TGTGCCTGGAGTAGAATGGAGGCCACTGAAGCTTTCTTT; cdr3_aa: CAWSRMEATEAFF
j_call: TRBJ2-3; d_call: TRBD2; v_call: TRBV28; clone_size: NA; cdr3_nt: TGTGCCAGCAGGAGCGGGGGGGAAGGGACAGATACGCAGTATTTT; cdr3_aa: CASRSGGEGTDTQYF
j_call: TRBJ2-5; d_call: NA; v_call: TRBV27; clone_size: NA; cdr3_nt: TGTGCCAGCAGTTTACGCCCAGGCACAGAGACCCAGTACTTC; cdr3_aa: CASSLRPGTETQYF
j_call: TRBJ1-5; d_call: TRBD1; v_call: TRBV5-1; clone_size: once; cdr3_nt: TGCGCCAGCAGGCGGGACAGGGACAATCAGCCCCAGCATTTT; cdr3_aa: CASRRDRDNQPQHF
j_call: TRBJ1-1; d_call: NA; v_call: TRBV5-1; clone_size: NA; cdr3_nt: TGCGCCAGCAGCTTGGTCCAGACTCTGAACACTGAAGCTTTCTTT; cdr3_aa: CASSLVQTLNTEAFF
j_call: TRBJ2-7; d_call: NA; v_call: TRBV7-2; clone_size: NA; cdr3_nt: TGTGCCAGCAGCCCGGACAATCCCGTTTACGAGCAGTACTTC; cdr3_aa: CASSPDNPVYEQYF
j_call: TRBJ1-2; d_call: TRBD1; v_call: TRBV19; clone_size: NA; cdr3_nt: TGTGCCAGTAGTATCAACCGGGACAGGGCTTCGGGTGGCTACACCTTC; cdr3_aa: CASSINRDRASGGYTF
j_call: TRBJ2-6; d_call: NA; v_call: TRBV11-2; clone_size: NA; cdr3_nt: TGTGCCAGCAGCTTAGGGGGGCTTGGGGCCAACGTCCTGACTTTC; cdr3_aa: CASSLGGLGANVLTF
j_call: TRBJ1-2; d_call: TRBD1; v_call: TRBV27; clone_size: NA; cdr3_nt: TGTGCCAGCACCTACAGGGGGGACGGGATCAACTATGGCTACACCTTC; cdr3_aa: CASTYRGDGINYGYTF
j_call: TRBJ2-7; d_call: TRBD1; v_call: TRBV27; clone_size: few; cdr3_nt: TGTGCCAGCAGCTCGACAGGGTTGATGTCCTACGAGCAGTACTTC; cdr3_aa: CASSSTGLMSYEQYF
j_call: TRBJ2-7; d_call: TRBD2; v_call: TRBV7-2; clone_size: NA; cdr3_nt: TGTGCCAGCAGCTTAGCGTTAGGGAGGGGAGGTACCTACGAGCAGTACTTC; cdr3_aa: CASSLALGRGGTYEQYF
j_call: TRBJ2-5; d_call: NA; v_call: TRBV29-1; clone_size: NA; cdr3_nt: TGCAGCGCTGGTCGCAGACAAGAGACCCAGTACTTC; cdr3_aa: CSAGRRQETQYF
j_call: TRBJ2-7; d_call: NA; v_call: TRBV5-1; clone_size: NA; cdr3_nt: TGCGCCAGCAGCTTAGACAAGGGAGGGGGTATGTCCTACGAGCAGTACTTC; cdr3_aa: CASSLDKGGGMSYEQYF
j_call: TRBJ2-4; d_call: NA; v_call: TRBV7-2; clone_size: NA; cdr3_nt: TGTGCCAGCAGCTTACGGGCGACTAGGTTTGACATTCAGTACTTC; cdr3_aa: CASSLRATRFDIQYF
j_call: TRBJ1-2; d_call: TRBD1; v_call: TRBV7-2; clone_size: NA; cdr3_nt: TGTGCCAGCAGCTCTGGACAGGGCCGCTACACCTTC; cdr3_aa: CASSSGQGRYTF
j_call: TRBJ1-4; d_call: TRBD1; v_call: TRBV19; clone_size: NA; cdr3_nt: TGTGCCAGTAGTACGCCAGGGGGCAGCGCAACTAATGAAAAACTGTTTTTT; cdr3_aa: CASSTPGGSATNEKLFF
j_call: TRBJ2-2; d_call: TRBD1; v_call: TRBV29-1; clone_size: NA; cdr3_nt: TGCAGCGTCGGGGTGGGGACAGGGAACACCGGGGAGCTGTTTTTT; cdr3_aa: CSVGVGTGNTGELFF
j_call: TRBJ1-1; d_call: NA; v_call: TRBV7-6; clone_size: NA; cdr3_nt: TGTGCCAGCAGCCATCCTACCGGGGAAGCTTTCTTT; cdr3_aa: CASSHPTGEAFF
j_call: TRBJ2-1; d_call: TRBD2; v_call: TRBV19; clone_size: few; cdr3_nt: TGTGCCAGTAGTATAGGACTAGCGGGGGGGGTGATAGATGAGCAGTTCTTC; cdr3_aa: CASSIGLAGGVIDEQFF
j_call: TRBJ2-3; d_call: TRBD1; v_call: TRBV5-1; clone_size: few; cdr3_nt: TGCGCCAGCAGCTTGGGAGGACAGGGAAGCACAGATACGCAGTATTTT; cdr3_aa: CASSLGGQGSTDTQYF
j_call: TRBJ2-2; d_call: NA; v_call: TRBV7-3; clone_size: NA; cdr3_nt: TGTGCCAGCAGCCCCAACCGGGACACGAACACCGGGGAGCTGTTTTTT; cdr3_aa: CASSPNRDTNTGELFF
j_call: TRBJ2-2; d_call: NA; v_call: TRBV30; clone_size: NA; cdr3_nt: TGTGCCTGGACACCCTGGAGGGATGGTACCGGGGAGCTGTTTTTT; cdr3_aa: CAWTPWRDGTGELFF
j_call: TRBJ1-5; d_call: NA; v_call: TRBV15; clone_size: NA; cdr3_nt: TGTGCCACCAGCAGATCAGGGATCACATTCACACAGCCCCAGCATTTT; cdr3_aa: CATSRSGITFTQPQHF
j_call: TRBJ1-4; d_call: TRBD1; v_call: TRBV7-9; clone_size: few; cdr3_nt: TGTGCCAGCAGCTACCTCAACAGGGGGCGAGGAGAAAAACTGTTTTTT; cdr3_aa: CASSYLNRGRGEKLFF
j_call: TRBJ2-4; d_call: TRBD1; v_call: TRBV5-1; clone_size: NA; cdr3_nt: TGCGCCAGCAGCTTGACAGGGGACGTTGCCAAAAACATTCAGTACTTC; cdr3_aa: CASSLTGDVAKNIQYF
j_call: TRBJ2-3; d_call: NA; v_call: TRBV23-1; clone_size: NA; cdr3_nt: TGCGCCAGCAGTCTACCTGAACAGTCCCCTAGCACAGATACGCAGTATTTT; cdr3_aa: CASSLPEQSPSTDTQYF
j_call: TRBJ1-3; d_call: TRBD1; v_call: TRBV19; clone_size: NA; cdr3_nt: TGTGCCAGTACCCAGGACAGGGGACGGGGAAACACCATATATTTT; cdr3_aa: CASTQDRGRGNTIYF
j_call: TRBJ2-6; d_call: TRBD1; v_call: TRBV29-1; clone_size: NA; cdr3_nt: TGCAGCGTTGCGCAGGGGGCGATCGGCTCTGGGGCCAACGTCCTGACTTTC; cdr3_aa: CSVAQGAIGSGANVLTF
j_call: TRBJ2-3; d_call: NA; v_call: TRBV7-2; clone_size: NA; cdr3_nt: TGTGCCAGCAGCTTAGGACAGACCTTCACAGATACGCAGTATTTT; cdr3_aa: CASSLGQTFTDTQYF
j_call: TRBJ1-1; d_call: NA; v_call: TRBV27; clone_size: NA; cdr3_nt: TGTGCCAGCAGCCCTCTACAGGGTGAAGCTTTCTTT; cdr3_aa: CASSPLQGEAFF
j_call: TRBJ1-2; d_call: NA; v_call: TRBV13; clone_size: NA; cdr3_nt: TGTGCCAGCAGCACGGCGCGGGGCGACTATGGCTACACCTTC; cdr3_aa: CASSTARGDYGYTF
j_call: TRBJ2-5; d_call: NA; v_call: TRBV14; clone_size: NA; cdr3_nt: TGTGCCAGCAGCCAGACTAGGTACCCAGAGACCCAGTACTTC; cdr3_aa: CASSQTRYPETQYF
j_call: TRBJ1-3; d_call: NA; v_call: TRBV5-4; clone_size: NA; cdr3_nt: TGTGCCAGCAGCTGGCCATCTGGGACTCAAGGAAACACCATATATTTT; cdr3_aa: CASSWPSGTQGNTIYF
j_call: TRBJ2-7; d_call: TRBD1; v_call: TRBV27; clone_size: NA; cdr3_nt: TGTGCCAGCAGTTTAATACCCCCCTCGACAGGGAAGTTCTCCTACGAGCAGTACTTC; cdr3_aa: CASSLIPPSTGKFSYEQYF
j_call: TRBJ1-2; d_call: NA; v_call: TRBV9; clone_size: NA; cdr3_nt: TGTGCCAGCAGCGGTAGGACAGTTCCTTTAGGCTATGGCTACACCTTC; cdr3_aa: CASSGRTVPLGYGYTF
j_call: TRBJ2-1; d_call: TRBD2; v_call: TRBV7-6; clone_size: NA; cdr3_nt: TGTGCCAGCAGCCAGACTAGCGGGGGGTTCGGCTCCTACAATGAGCAGTTCTTC; cdr3_aa: CASSQTSGGFGSYNEQFF
j_call: TRBJ1-1; d_call: NA; v_call: TRBV7-9; clone_size: NA; cdr3_nt: TGTGCCAGCAGCTCCACGGGGATTACGAACACTGAAGCTTTCTTT; cdr3_aa: CASSSTGITNTEAFF
j_call: TRBJ2-1; d_call: NA; v_call: TRBV6-1; clone_size: NA; cdr3_nt: TGTGCCAGCAGTGAATCGGGGACTGCAAAAACCGAGTTCTTC; cdr3_aa: CASSESGTAKTEFF
j_call: TRBJ1-4; d_call: NA; v_call: TRBV27; clone_size: NA; cdr3_nt: TGTGCCAGCAGTCCCTTCGTAAGGGGGAATAATGAAAAACTGTTTTTT; cdr3_aa: CASSPFVRGNNEKLFF
j_call: TRBJ2-3; d_call: TRBD2; v_call: TRBV20-1; clone_size: NA; cdr3_nt: TGCAGTGCTACGAGCGGGGGGCCGCAGTATTTT; cdr3_aa: CSATSGGPQYF
j_call: TRBJ2-3; d_call: TRBD1; v_call: TRBV29-1; clone_size: NA; cdr3_nt: TGCAGCGTTGAGGACAGAAGGACGGGACAGGGTTTCGATACGCAGTATTTT; cdr3_aa: CSVEDRRTGQGFDTQYF
j_call: TRBJ1-4; d_call: TRBD1; v_call: TRBV9; clone_size: NA; cdr3_nt: TGTGCCAGCAGCGATACGACAGGGGGCGGTGAAAAACTGTTTTTT; cdr3_aa: CASSDTTGGGEKLFF
j_call: TRBJ2-2; d_call: TRBD2; v_call: TRBV5-1; clone_size: NA; cdr3_nt: TGCGCCAGCAGCTTGGCCCGGGGGGGCAACACCGGGGAGCTGTTTTTT; cdr3_aa: CASSLARGGNTGELFF
j_call: TRBJ1-2; d_call: NA; v_call: TRBV28; clone_size: NA; cdr3_nt: TGTGCCAGCAGTTTAATAAGGGGTAACTATGGCTACACCTTC; cdr3_aa: CASSLIRGNYGYTF
j_call: TRBJ2-5; d_call: NA; v_call: TRBV2; clone_size: NA; cdr3_nt: TGTGCCAGCAGTGCCGGGACTTTACAAGAGACCCAGTACTTC; cdr3_aa: CASSAGTLQETQYF
j_call: TRBJ2-5; d_call: NA; v_call: TRBV27; clone_size: NA; cdr3_nt: TGTGCCAGCAGTTTATCGGACATAGGGAACCCAAGGGGAGAGACCCAGTACTTC; cdr3_aa: CASSLSDIGNPRGETQYF